This entry lists 11 T cell receptor beta chains sequenced from one sample in a study of regulatory T cells in long-lasting Graves disease. TCR beta libraries were built with iRepertoire HTBI primers and Arm-PCR of CDR3 regions. TCRdb independently ran MiXCR on the multiplex PCR reads; one entry per CDR3 protein. The sample lists hundreds of thousands of distinct CDR3 sequences; around 12% were seen once. Regarding time point: newly diagnosed GD, antithyroid drugs for less than 3 months. RNA from PBMCs was the source of the TCR library. The same data also contributed to another study, on T cells in Graves' hyperthyroidism and ophthalmopathy.

Sample: peripheral blood mononuclear cells (PBMCs), taken at new diagnosis, from a patient treated with antithyroid drugs. The receptors here all came from a woman in her twenties or thirties with Graves disease.

A few counts support this clonotype. Being one base from a much bigger clone, this may be a read error. The chain employs TRBV6-5 and TRBJ1-4; D gene unclear. The CDR3 has 15 amino acids. The V end was cut by 4 bases, the J end by 1 base, with 10 bases between. Germline lookup yields CDR1 MNHEY and CDR2 SVGAGI. CDR3 amino acids: CASSFGRITNEKLFF. The CDR3 region has the DNA TGTGCCAGCAGTTTCGGACGTATAACTAATGAAAAACTGTTTTTT.

Comments on this clonotype: This may arise from a read error, as a much more abundant clone is one base away. No conserved phenylalanine or tryptophan ends this CDR3, so it is likely a read error. The rearrangement links TRBV4-3 to TRBJ2-5; no firm D call. The CDR3 runs 15 residues. V was trimmed by 0 bases and J by 5 bases, leaving 13 bases between them. The germline gives CDR1 LGHNA, CDR2 YSLEER. The CDR3 reads CASSQDDGEEETQYY. CDR3 DNA: TGCGCCAGCAGCCAAGATGACGGAGAGGAGGAGACCCAGTACTAC.

The rearrangement links TRBV20-1 to TRBJ1-2, with D possibly being TRBD1 (6 bases). Germline CDR1 is DFQATT and CDR2 is SNEGSKA (reference sequence). V lost 0 bases and J 0 bases, leaving 8 bases between the germline ends. The CDR3 totals 14 residues. CDR3 in DNA: TGCAGTGCTAGAGAGGGGGCCACTAACTATGGCTACACCTTC. Encoded protein: CSAREGATNYGYTF.

This clonotype was seen a few times. The chain has TRBV20-1 and TRBJ2-1, with a tentative D call TRBD1 (5 bases). The CDR3 extends over 12 amino acids. Germline V CDR1 and CDR2: DFQATT, SNEGSKA (reference sequence). V dropped 1 base and J dropped 8 bases, with 9 bases sitting between them. As DNA, the CDR3 is TGCAGTGCTAGAGTCTGGGGCTATGAGCAGTTCTTC. Amino acid sequence: CSARVWGYEQFF.

The chain joins TRBV9 to TRBJ1-1; D not resolved. CDR1 is SGDLS, CDR2 YYNGEE, per germline. V lost 0 bases and J lost 1, with 13 bases in between. The CDR3 is 16 amino acids. The CDR3: CASSVGWEPQNTEAFF. DNA for the CDR3: TGTGCCAGCAGCGTAGGATGGGAGCCCCAGAACACTGAAGCTTTCTTT.

Many counts were recorded for this clonotype. The V gene is TRBV6-2 or TRBV6-3, the J gene TRBJ1-1; no reliable D call. The CDR3 consists of 14 residues. CDR1 is MNHEY, CDR2 SVGEGT, per germline. The V and J ends lost 5 bases and 0 bases respectively, with 10 bases between them. CDR3 in DNA: TGTGCCAGCAGTAAAACCCCGCTGAACACTGAAGCTTTCTTT. It specifies CASSKTPLNTEAFF.

In its sample, this clonotype was seen many times. The V gene is TRBV11-1, the J gene TRBJ1-2; D is undetermined. The CDR3 covers 14 residues. Germline loops: CDR1 SGHAT, CDR2 FQDESV (reference sequence). Trimming removed 5 bases from V and 8 bases from J, with 18 bases in between. The CDR3 DNA is TGTGCCAGCAGCCCGGGATCTAACAGTGAAGGCTACACCTTC. Translated, it gives CASSPGSNSEGYTF. The full variable domain, rest sourced from reference TRBV11-1 and TRBJ1-2, is EAEVAQSPRYKITEKSQAVAFWCDPISGHATLYWYRQILGQGPELLVQFQDESVVDDSQLPKDRFSAERLKGVDSTLKIQPAELGDSAMYLCASSPGSNSEGYTFGSGTRLTVV.

This clonotype came up many times. The rearrangement joins TRBV6-5 to TRBJ2-1, with D unclear. CDR1 and CDR2 from the germline V gene are MNHEY and SVGAGI. With 2 bases removed from V and 7 bases from J, the gap between germline ends came to 15 bases. CDR3 length: 15 amino acids. CDR3 DNA: TGTGCCAGCAGTTACGACTCGATCTCATTAAATGAGCAGTTCTTC. Translating gives CASSYDSISLNEQFF.

Concerning this clonotype: The junction shows a germline mismatch at one end, possibly a read error. This chain's CDR3 is CASSYSRTGNSPLHF. In DNA, the CDR3 is TGTGCCAGCAGTTACTCGAGGACAGGGAATTCACCCCTCCACTTT. The chain uses TRBV6-4 and TRBJ1-6; TRBD1 aligns across 8 bases. Germline CDR1 reads MRHNA; CDR2 reads SNTAGT. The CDR3 spans 15 residues.

With regard to this clonotype: A single base is all that separates this from a far larger clone, so a read error is likely. As the CDR3 is not closed by the conserved phenylalanine or tryptophan, this likely results from a read error. CDR3 region: CASSYDRGLSPLHL. CDR3 nucleotides: TGTGCCAGCAGCTACGACAGGGGCCTATCACCCCTCCACCTT. The chain joins TRBV7-3 to TRBJ1-6; 8 bases match TRBD1. After removal of 4 bases from V and 10 bases from J, the junction contained 6 bases not matched to a gene. The CDR3 sequence is 14 residues long. Germline CDR1 SGHTA, CDR2 FQGTGA.

The sample holds many counts of this clonotype. The chain has TRBV13 and TRBJ1-1, with a possible D match to TRBD1 (5 bases). Germline V gene lookup returns CDR1 PRHDT and CDR2 FYEKMQ (reference sequence). Trimming left V 2 bases short and J 5 bases short, with 21 bases between. This CDR3 is 17 amino acids long. The CDR3 here is CASSLNSPVGGRTEAFF. CDR3 in DNA: TGTGCCAGCAGCTTAAACTCGCCGGTCGGGGGGAGGACTGAAGCTTTCTTT.